This entry features one TCR beta chain sequence. Its antigen remains undetermined. The sample holds no much larger clone one base away, and base qualities are not on file. This record comes from a study of regulatory T cells in long-lasting Graves disease (dated by TCRdb to the early 2020s). For the study in its entirety: In the newly diagnosed Graves' disease group, patients had been taking antithyroid drugs for less than 3 months. Persistent Graves' disease patients were compared with newly diagnosed Graves' disease patients by peripheral blood TCR sequencing and RNA sequencing. The study took place in China and was registered as a clinical trial. A total of about 33 samples underwent TCR sequencing: around 13 from persistent and roughly 20 from newly diagnosed Graves' disease patients. The full study reports these points: Sequencing and analysis were restricted to the TCR beta chain. Compared with newly diagnosed patients, persistent Graves' disease patients had lower TCR Shannon entropy and fewer highly expanded clones, which suggests clonal expansion. Preferential use of TRBV28, TRBJ1-2 and TRBJ2-5 was observed in persistent disease, whereas TRBV20-1 and TRBJ2-1 were favored in newly diagnosed disease. The study examined only peripheral blood because the primary lesion, thyroid tissue, could not be accessed. Persistent patients shared more public clonotypes among themselves (more than 2,500) than newly diagnosed patients did (approximately 970). The authors acknowledged the small sample size as a limitation that may reduce accuracy.

In light of the paper, this sample's time point label describes: newly diagnosed GD, antithyroid drugs for less than 3 months. For both TCR sequencing and RNA sequencing, RNA was extracted from PBMCs using TRIzol. The diagnosis of Graves' disease was made according to American Thyroid Association guidelines. Recruitment of patients was carried out at an endocrinology department in Xi'an, China. From each patient, roughly 9 milliliters of peripheral blood was collected into an EDTA anticoagulant tube. Ficoll Paque Plus density gradient separation was used to isolate PBMCs, and no further T cell sorting was done. An Agilent 2100 Bioanalyzer and agarose gel were used to check RNA quality, and a NanoDrop 2000 was used to measure RNA concentration. The CDR3, cysteine through phenylalanine, is 14 amino acids long. Of the read, only the CDR3 DNA is kept; its 42 bases are in frame from base 1. Via the germline V gene, CDR1 is SGDLS and CDR2 YYNGEE. V is shortened by 4 bases, J by 7 bases, and the region joining them spans 18 bases.

The library was obtained by multiplex PCR. The reads were generated on an Illumina HiSeq 4000. CDR3 regions were amplified by Arm-PCR with iRepertoire HTBI primers to construct TCR beta libraries. PCR products were gel purified before sequencing. Concerning the study's data processing: A total of 62 TRBV and 14 TRBJ segments were identified across samples and were used for gene usage analysis of CDR3 amino acid clonotypes. Filtered high-quality paired reads were merged into contigs using COPE and FqMerger. BLAST was used to align contigs to the IMGT TRBV, TRBD and TRBJ reference genes, and CDR3 was defined following IMGT. Highly expanded clones were defined as clonotypes with a frequency above 0.1%. Repertoire diversity was measured by Shannon entropy, and V-J evenness by the Gini coefficient. Public clonotypes were defined as clonotypes shared by more than one individual. TCRdb handled the public reads itself, with Q25 trimming in fastp and clone calling in MiXCR, and kept productive beta chains. Entries that share a CDR3 protein sequence are merged under the most common genes and DNA. TCRdb's processing, not the authors', yielded these V and J calls. This sample has about 560,000 distinct CDR3 sequences in its table, and about 16% of those were observed once. The top ten hold 12% of the sample.

These same records also appear under a second study, on T cells in Graves' hyperthyroidism and ophthalmopathy. The second study's authors report: Stable Graves' hyperthyroidism was defined as the absence of progression to ophthalmopathy over 18 months of follow-up. The hyperthyroidism patients were between 18 and 65 years old and newly diagnosed, with a disease duration of less than 2 months. Exclusion was applied to patients with uncontrolled infections, other autoimmune diseases, pregnancy or lactation. Clinical symptoms, serum thyroxine and TRAb, thyroid ultrasound, and orbital computed tomography formed the basis for the diagnoses. The TCR CDR3 was subjected to a first round of RT-PCR using the HTBI primer set and the Qiagen OneStep RT-PCR kit. Most expanded thyroid clonotypes (frequency above 0.001) were also found in blood, which suggests that blood repertoires may mirror thyroid immune responses. A 13 V-J signature model separated ophthalmopathy from stable hyperthyroidism, with approximately 87% sensitivity and roughly 81% specificity in cross-validation and 80%/75% in testing. In validation, the model predicted progression to ophthalmopathy a median of about 5.9 months before onset, with roughly 70% sensitivity and about 72% specificity. To identify distinguishing TCR V-J signatures, a discovery cohort of 100 or so patients was used, comprising under 45 with Graves' ophthalmopathy and approximately 58 with stable Graves' hyperthyroidism. Whether ophthalmopathy could be predicted prospectively was tested in an independent validation cohort made up of approximately 19 hyperthyroidism patients plus 17 patients who later progressed to ophthalmopathy. For training and testing, the 100 or so patients in the discovery cohort were randomly divided in a 7:3 ratio. In addition, the study compared T-cell repertoires in thyroid tissue and in blood from several Graves' hyperthyroidism patients. After blood sampling, hyperthyroidism patients were treated with methimazole at a starting dose of 30 mg daily, and ophthalmopathy patients were treated with high-dose intravenous methylprednisolone. The libraries were constructed in a second round of multiplex PCR and then size-selected and purified. The libraries were sequenced on an Illumina HiSeq2000 using paired-end 100 bp reads. Raw data were processed with SOAPnuke, discarding reads with adapters, uncalled bases, mean Phred below 15, or no exact constant-primer or identifier match. COPE v1.2.5 was used to merge high-quality paired reads, and clonotypes were defined as unique nucleotide sequences. MiTCR v1.1 was used to align clonotypes to the IMGT TRBV, TRBD and TRBJ reference segments. The analysis included only V-J combinations with a frequency above 0.0001, which together covered around 99% of the repertoires. The TCS score was defined as F50 (clonal expansion) divided by E x V (chaos), with BLOSUM62-based TCRdist calculated between CDR3 peptides within each V-J. Welch's t-statistics and random forest reduced roughly 540 V-J features to roughly 13, which were used in a naive Bayes classifier (R e1071). Sample size was not statistically predetermined, and blinding of investigators to group allocation was not performed. The paper describes TCR Vbeta CDR3 sequencing of about 140 peripheral blood samples, made up of about 40 ophthalmopathy patients, around 78 hyperthyroidism patients and roughly 17 progressor patients.

The starting material was peripheral blood mononuclear cells (PBMCs), obtained at new diagnosis, from a patient treated with antithyroid drugs. The chain joins TRBV9 to TRBJ2-7, with TRBD2 as a weak D call on 5 bases. The TCR sequence derives from a man aged 18-30 years with Graves disease. Donor details come from another sample of the same person, matched by shared clones. The nucleotide sequence is TGTGCCAGCAGCCAGGCCCCCACCTCGGGGGAGCAGTACTTC. This translates into CASSQAPTSGEQYF.